This T cell receptor beta chain came from a study of OX40 agonist ivuxolimab in advanced cancers. Background on the study: Among those treated, three patients had partial responses, one with hepatocellular carcinoma and two with cutaneous melanoma. Study-level results: Normalized expansion of T-cell clones was also low for some nonresponders. Researchers report that CD8+ T cells had, on average, more expanded clones than CD4+.

Patients with a history of autoimmune disease or on systemic immunosuppression were excluded. Points on this clone: Its antigen is unidentified. A read error may produce the germline difference seen at one junction end.

Germline V CDR1 and CDR2: SSHAT, FNYEAQ (reference sequence). The CDR3 has 13 amino acids. Profiling relied on immunoSEQ multiplex PCR, and the TCRdb table lists in-frame clones only, not all of them. The table lists 35,000 to 55,000 clones, approximately 80% of them singletons. This clonotype originated in an adult with an advanced solid tumor such as melanoma, head and neck, liver or kidney cancer. The input for sequencing was CD4+ or CD8+ T cells sorted from blood, taken in a trial of the OX40 agonist ivuxolimab. The chain links TRBV7-7 to TRBJ2-5, with 7 nucleotides matching TRBD2. CDR3 sequence: CASSLRRGETQYF. The CDR3, as DNA: TGTGCTAGCAGCTTAAGGCGGGGGGAGACCCAGTACTTC.